Below, 21 T cell receptor beta chains from the same sample are listed, as sequenced in a study of blood T cell repertoires in COVID-19. The repertoire was sequenced with immunoSEQ multiplex PCR; TCRdb's copy has only in-frame clones and lacks some. Of over 75,000 clones in the sample, around nine tenths were seen once. Sequencing used peripheral blood. These receptors were collected from a man in his 60s with acute or convalescent COVID-19.

This clone was seen a single time. The rearrangement links TRBV6-6 to TRBJ2-7; 9 bases map to TRBD2. Trimming removed 5 bases from V and 0 bases from J; junction bases left unmatched: 5. Germline V gives CDR1 MNHNY, CDR2 SVGAGI (reference sequence). The CDR3 loop spans 15 amino acids. As DNA, the CDR3 is TGTGCCAGCAGTCATAGCGGGGGCAACTCCTACGAGCAGTACTTC. Amino acid sequence: CASSHSGGNSYEQYF.

The chain couples TRBV7-2 to TRBJ1-2, with TRBD1 identical over 8 bases. The CDR3 runs 13 residues. In germline, CDR1 is SGHTA, CDR2 FQGNSA. Germline trimming cut 5 bases from V and 5 bases from J; bases unmatched to any gene: 4. Here the CDR3 reads CASSQDREYGYTF. The CDR3 DNA sequence: TGTGCCAGCAGCCAGGACAGGGAATATGGCTACACCTTC.

The V call is TRBV2, the J call TRBJ1-6; 7 bases fit TRBD1. Germline V CDR1 and CDR2: SNHLY, FYNNEI. This CDR3 region has 11 residues. V trimming: 8 bases; J trimming: 13 bases; junction bases outside the gene matches: 5. The CDR3, as DNA: TGTGCCAGCGTCAGCAGGGGGCCCCTCCACTTT. Amino acid sequence: CASVSRGPLHF.

The rearrangement links TRBV6-2 or TRBV6-3 to TRBJ2-7; 7 bases map to TRBD1. The CDR3 sequence is 14 residues long. Germline V gene sequence: CDR1 MNHEY, CDR2 SVGEGT. J lost 7 bases, V lost 5 bases, and 11 bases had no gene match. Here the CDR3 DNA reads TGTGCCAGCAGTCCACGACAGGGTGTGGGGGAGCAGTACTTC. Encoded protein: CASSPRQGVGEQYF.

This chain links TRBV10-3 with TRBJ2-5; D is unclear. V gave up 3 bases and J gave up 5 bases, with 13 bases separating them. Germline lookup yields CDR1 ENHRY and CDR2 SYGVKD. The CDR3 has 14 amino acids. The CDR3 DNA is TGTGCCATCAGTGATAACCCGCTATTGGAGACCCAGTACTTC. Amino acids: CAISDNPLLETQYF.

The V gene is TRBV7-8, the J gene TRBJ1-5; TRBD1 might be the D (5 bases). V was cut by 0 bases and J by 9 bases, with 18 bases left in between. From germline, CDR1 is SGHVS and CDR2 FQNEAQ. The CDR3 is 16 amino acids. The CDR3 nucleotides are TGTGCCAGCAGCTTAGCCGCGATGACAGATCAGGGGCCCCAGCATTTT. As protein: CASSLAAMTDQGPQHF.

The chain couples TRBV7-8 to TRBJ1-3; tentative D call: TRBD1 (5 bases). This CDR3 spans 16 amino acids. V lost 5 bases and J lost 3, with 17 bases in between. Germline CDR1 SGHVS, CDR2 FQNEAQ. Here the CDR3 reads CASSPRQSLGGNTIYF. The DNA of the CDR3 is TGTGCCAGCAGCCCAAGACAGAGCCTTGGTGGAAACACCATATATTTT.

The chain joins TRBV7-9 to TRBJ2-2; 10 positions match TRBD1. V was pared by 7 bases and J by 4 bases, with 9 bases of the junction left unmatched. Germline V CDR1 and CDR2: SEHNR, FQNEAQ (reference sequence). The CDR3 runs 16 residues. The chain's CDR3 is CASMSPDRGSTGELFF. In DNA, the CDR3 is TGTGCCAGCATGTCCCCGGACAGGGGGAGCACCGGGGAGCTGTTTTTT.

The chain employs TRBV28 and TRBJ2-1; 7 nucleotides line up with TRBD2. The CDR3 loop spans 14 amino acids. Per germline, CDR1 MDHEN and CDR2 SYDVKM. V was pared by 2 bases and J by 5 bases, with 3 bases of the junction left unmatched. In DNA form, the CDR3 reads TGTGCCAGCAGTTTAGGGACTAATAACAATGAGCAGTTCTTC. Translation gives CASSLGTNNNEQFF. The full variable domain, its missing parts supplied by reference TRBV28 and TRBJ2-1, is DVKVTQSSRYLVKRTGEKVFLECVQDMDHENMFWYRQDPGLGLRLIYFSYDVKMKEKGDIPEGYSVSREKKERFSLILESASTNQTSMYLCASSLGTNNNEQFFGPGTRLTVL.

The gene calls are TRBV19 and TRBJ2-2, with 8 nucleotides matching TRBD1. This CDR3 comprises 15 residues. CDR1 and CDR2 from the germline V gene are LNHDA and SQIVND (reference sequence). V lost 6 bases, J lost 3 bases, and 6 bases stayed unmatched. This CDR3 is CASRPTGADTGELFF. DNA of the CDR3: TGTGCCAGTAGACCGACAGGGGCGGACACCGGGGAGCTGTTTTTT.

This chain connects TRBV6-2 or TRBV6-3 to TRBJ2-7; a weak D match, TRBD2 (6 bases). The V end lost 2 bases, the J end lost 3 bases, and 11 bases lay between the germline ends. CDR3 length: 14 amino acids. Germline V CDR1 and CDR2: MNHEY, SVGEGT. The CDR3 reads CASSYAVSGYEQYF. In DNA, the CDR3 is TGTGCCAGCAGTTACGCAGTTAGCGGCTACGAGCAGTACTTC.

The chain has TRBV9 and TRBJ2-7, with D perhaps matching TRBD2 (5 bases). This CDR3 is 14 amino acids long. V gave up 2 bases and J gave up 2 bases, with 11 bases separating them. Germline CDR1 and CDR2: SGDLS and YYNGEE. CDR3: CASSVAGTTYEQYF. In DNA, the CDR3 is TGTGCCAGCAGCGTCGCGGGCACCACCTACGAGCAGTACTTC.

The V gene is TRBV14, the J gene TRBJ2-7; TRBD2 matches at 10 bases. The ends lost 3 bases at V and 6 bases at J; junction bases unmatched: 14. The germline V gene has CDR1 SGHDN and CDR2 FVKESK. The CDR3 totals 17 residues. The CDR3 coding sequence is TGTGCCAGCAGCCAGCTGACGAGCGGGAGGGCCGATTCCGAGCAGTACTTC. Encoded protein: CASSQLTSGRADSEQYF.

The chain couples TRBV28 to TRBJ1-1; TRBD1 agrees at 8 bases. Germline lookup yields CDR1 MDHEN and CDR2 SYDVKM. The CDR3 covers 14 residues. V shed 4 bases and J 2 bases; nucleotides not matched to a gene: 3. As DNA, the CDR3 is TGTGCCAGCAGTTGGACAGGGAATAACACTGAAGCTTTCTTT. It specifies CASSWTGNNTEAFF.

This clone was counted a few times. V is TRBV10-1 and J is TRBJ2-4, with D possibly TRBD2 on 6 matching bases. This CDR3 has 14 residues. Germline-derived CDR1 and CDR2 are WNHNN and SYGVQD (reference sequence). The V end was cut by 6 bases, the J end by 9 bases, with 18 bases between. DNA of the CDR3: TGCGCCAGCAGCCCTGGACTATTCGGGGGCATTCAGTACTTC. This encodes CASSPGLFGGIQYF.

V is TRBV5-5 and J is TRBJ2-7; D perhaps matches TRBD1 (5 bases). In germline, CDR1 is SGHKS, CDR2 YYEKEE (reference sequence). This CDR3 region has 14 residues. With 4 bases removed from V and 2 bases from J, the gap between germline ends came to 13 bases. CDR3 DNA: TGTGCCAGCAGCAATCAGGGTGGCCCCTACGAGCAGTACTTC. This sequence encodes CASSNQGGPYEQYF.

This chain joins TRBV5-1 and TRBJ1-1, with D unclear. Germline assignment: CDR1 SGHRS and CDR2 YFSETQ. Trimming pared 4 bases from V and 1 base from J, leaving 8 bases between. The CDR3 spans 13 residues. CDR3 nucleotides: TGCGCCAGCAGCAGTCAGGAGAACACTGAAGCTTTCTTT. Translation gives CASSSQENTEAFF.

This rearrangement joins TRBV7-6 to TRBJ2-7; TRBD1 is a possible D gene (6 bases). The V end lost 5 bases, the J end lost 6 bases, and 17 bases lay between the germline ends. CDR1 is SGHVS and CDR2 is FNYEAQ in the germline V gene. The CDR3 covers 14 residues. The CDR3 nucleotides read TGTGCCAGCAGCGGCCGGCCGGGACAAGGCGAGCAGTACTTC. It translates to CASSGRPGQGEQYF.

The chain uses TRBV6-6 and TRBJ1-5, with D possibly matching TRBD1 (5 bases). V lost 4 bases, J lost 6 bases, and 19 bases lay in between. This CDR3 region has 16 residues. The germline CDR1 and CDR2 sequences are MNHNY and SVGAGI (reference sequence). The CDR3 region has the DNA TGTGCCAGCAGTTTACGTCAAACAGGTGGAATTCAGCCCCAGCATTTT. It codes for CASSLRQTGGIQPQHF.

The V gene is TRBV3-1 (or the pseudogene TRBV3-2), the J gene TRBJ1-4; D is uncertain. Trimming took 1 base from V and 4 from J, leaving 10 bases between them. Germline CDR1 and CDR2: LGHDT and YNNKEL (reference sequence). The CDR3 loop spans 15 amino acids. The CDR3 DNA is TGTGCCAGCAGCCAAGGGAGGGAGAATAATGAAAAACTGTTTTTT. Translating it yields CASSQGRENNEKLFF.

This clone has more than one count but fewer than ten. The chain couples TRBV2 to TRBJ1-1; D may be TRBD1 (6 bases). Germline V CDR1 and CDR2: SNHLY, FYNNEI. The CDR3 consists of 13 residues. V gave up 7 bases and J gave up 3 bases, with 12 bases separating them. The CDR3 loop reads CASTQGPDTEAFF. CDR3 nucleotide sequence: TGTGCCAGCACCCAGGGGCCAGACACTGAAGCTTTCTTT.